These 14 T cell receptor beta chains were sequenced from one sample in a study of technical replicates of blood from a few donors (dated by TCRdb to about 2017). Library preparation used the immunoSEQ multiplex PCR assay. Here the immuneACCESS table is served through TCRdb, limited to in-frame sequences with V and J called. Missing clones are a known gap in these copies; in checked studies unresolved V genes cover under half, and the rest lacks a known reason. The sample table shows 81,000 or so clones, and 95% to 97% are seen once. The ten largest clones capture about 0.2% of the sample. Input material: T cells isolated from PBMCs. These receptor sequences come from a human donor in good health.

The J gene is TRBJ2-1, the V gene TRBV27; the match to TRBD2 covers 8 bases. CDR1 is MNHEY, CDR2 SMNVEV, per germline (reference sequence). This CDR3 has 15 amino acids. V lost 2 bases, J lost 4 bases, and 4 bases stayed unmatched. The CDR3 DNA sequence: TGTGCCAGCAGTTTAGTGACTAGCGTATACAATGAGCAGTTCTTC. Amino acid sequence: CASSLVTSVYNEQFF.

The chain has TRBV7-9 and TRBJ2-3, with unresolved D. This CDR3 is 13 amino acids long. The V end was cut by 3 bases, the J end by 6 bases, with 10 bases between. Germline V gene lookup returns CDR1 SEHNR and CDR2 FQNEAQ (reference sequence). In nucleotides, the CDR3 is TGTGCCAGCAGCTTTGGGCTTCGGGATACGCAGTATTTT. This encodes CASSFGLRDTQYF.

The chain has TRBV28 and TRBJ1-4; D possibly corresponds to TRBD1 (5 bases). The CDR3 contains 15 residues. CDR1 and CDR2 (germline): MDHEN, SYDVKM. V dropped 5 bases and J dropped 0 bases, with 10 bases sitting between them. The CDR3 reads CASSRDSATNEKLFF. The CDR3 DNA reads as TGTGCCAGCAGTCGCGACAGTGCAACTAATGAAAAACTGTTTTTT.

The chain has TRBV6-5 and TRBJ1-2; TRBD1 aligns across 7 bases. This CDR3 has 13 residues. Trimming removed 5 bases from V and 4 bases from J; junction bases left unmatched: 4. Germline assignment: CDR1 MNHEY and CDR2 SVGAGI. CDR3 DNA sequence: TGTGCCAGCAGTCTCGGGACAGTCTATGGCTACACCTTC. Translation gives CASSLGTVYGYTF.

The CDR3 DNA reads as TGCAGCGTTGATCCCGGAAACAGGGTTTGGACTGAAGCTTTCTTT. Protein: CSVDPGNRVWTEAFF. This chain joins TRBV29-1 and TRBJ1-1; D might be TRBD1 (6 bases). The CDR3 spans 15 residues. Germline V gene data show CDR1 as SQVTM and CDR2 as ANQGSEA. The V gene lost 3 bases and the J gene lost 5 bases, with 19 bases spanning the gap.

The chain recombines TRBV5-1 with TRBJ1-6; maybe TRBD1 (6 bases). Trimming took off 0 bases at V and 7 bases at J, with 11 bases between the two ends. In germline, CDR1 is SGHRS, CDR2 YFSETQ. This CDR3 has 15 residues. CDR3 amino acids: CASSLEGQPNSPLHF. The CDR3 DNA reads TGCGCCAGCAGCTTGGAAGGACAGCCAAATTCACCCCTCCACTTT.

The chain uses TRBV5-5 and TRBJ1-1; TRBD1 matches at 7 bases. The germline gives CDR1 SGHKS, CDR2 YYEKEE (reference sequence). CDR3 length equals 14 residues. V shed 4 bases and J 5 bases; nucleotides not matched to a gene: 8. This chain's CDR3 is CASSGTAGGTEAFF. CDR3 DNA: TGTGCCAGCAGCGGGACAGCGGGGGGGACTGAAGCTTTCTTT.

The chain employs TRBV19 and TRBJ2-3; D ambiguous. Germline V CDR1 and CDR2: LNHDA, SQIVND (reference sequence). V was pared by 4 bases and J by 6 bases, with 17 bases between. This CDR3 has 15 amino acids. The CDR3 DNA reads as TGTGCCAGTAGTACCCTCGCCCGCGCTCCTGATACGCAGTATTTT. It yields the protein CASSTLARAPDTQYF.

The chain is built from TRBV4-2 and TRBJ2-6; TRBD2 matches 12 bases. After removal of 4 bases from V and 3 bases from J, the junction contained 7 bases not matched to a gene. The CDR3 covers 18 residues. The germline V gene encodes CDR1 LGHNA and CDR2 YNFKEQ. Here the CDR3 reads CASSLRLAGGLGANVLTF. The CDR3 nucleotides read TGTGCCAGCAGCCTTCGGCTAGCGGGGGGGCTTGGGGCCAACGTCCTGACTTTC.

This clone was seen once. The V call is TRBV13, the J call TRBJ1-3; D is unclear. The CDR3 length is 18 residues. Germline V lookup: CDR1 PRHDT, CDR2 FYEKMQ (reference sequence). Trimming pared 0 bases from V and 0 bases from J, leaving 15 bases between. CDR3 nucleotide sequence: TGTGCCAGCAGCTTAGGGGAGGGCAATCCCGGCTCTGGAAACACCATATATTTT. It is translated as CASSLGEGNPGSGNTIYF.

The chain carries TRBV2 and TRBJ2-4; TRBD1 aligns across 7 bases. CDR3 length: 15 residues. Trimming at V came to 3 bases and at J to 3 bases, leaving 5 bases not matched to a gene. The germline V gene encodes CDR1 SNHLY and CDR2 FYNNEI. The CDR3 DNA sequence: TGTGCCAGCAGTGATAAGGGGGCGGGCAAAAACATTCAGTACTTC. Translation: CASSDKGAGKNIQYF.

The rearrangement uses TRBV5-1 and TRBJ2-3, with 9 bases that match TRBD1. Germline V gives CDR1 SGHRS, CDR2 YFSETQ. Trimming took 0 bases from V and 2 from J; bases not matched to a gene: 10. The CDR3 is 18 amino acids. CDR3 DNA sequence: TGCGCCAGCAGCTTGGCGCCCGGGACAGGGAGACACACAGATACGCAGTATTTT. Amino acid sequence: CASSLAPGTGRHTDTQYF.

This chain uses TRBV5-6 with TRBJ2-5; D perhaps matches TRBD2 (5 bases). Germline CDR1 reads SGHDT; CDR2 reads YYEEEE. The CDR3 contains 15 residues. Trimming removed 3 bases at V and 0 bases at J, with 12 bases between. The CDR3 region has the DNA TGTGCCAGCAGCTCCGTGGCCGGGGACCAAGAGACCCAGTACTTC. Translating gives CASSSVAGDQETQYF.

The chain carries TRBV15 and TRBJ2-1; maybe TRBD1 (6 bases). CDR1 is LNHNV and CDR2 is YYDKDF in the germline V gene (reference sequence). V gave up 5 bases and J gave up 9 bases, with 26 bases separating them. This CDR3 spans 17 amino acids. In DNA form, the CDR3 reads TGTGCCACCAGCCGATATTCGGGGCCCCAGGGGTTTGCTGAGCAGTTCTTC. Protein product: CATSRYSGPQGFAEQFF.